This T cell receptor (beta chain) stems from a study of technical replicates of blood from a few donors. CDR3 size: 16 residues. J was trimmed by 2 bases and V by 1 base; bases with no gene match: 6. CDR1 and CDR2 from the germline V gene are SQVTM and ANQGSEA. The protocol was immunoSEQ multiplex PCR, while the TCRdb copy is restricted to in-frame clones and leaves out a portion. The sample gives 55,000 to 75,000 clones, about 94% of which show up once; roughly 4% is in the top ten. The TCR was taken from a human donor in good health. Some clones in this sample may be carry-over from other donors' samples. The specimen was PBMCs. The chain links TRBV29-1 to TRBJ2-2; 8 bases agree with TRBD1. The CDR3 region is CSVEVAAGGNTGELFF. The CDR3 DNA follows: TGCAGCGTTGAAGTAGCGGCAGGGGGCAACACCGGGGAGCTGTTTTTT.